Each of the 10 T cell receptor beta chains below was sequenced from the same sample in a study of long-term antiretroviral therapy in people with HIV. Version v3.0 of the immunoSEQ assay ran at survey level. Clones were read by immunoSEQ multiplex PCR, and TCRdb kept only the in-frame ones, dropping some. The profile shows more than 20,000 clones, roughly 84% of them singletons. Here the sequenced sample was unsorted PBMCs, taken 1.2 years after starting antiretroviral therapy. The source is a woman in her thirties or forties with HIV.

This chain uses TRBV6-6 with TRBJ2-5; D is ambiguous. V lost 6 bases and J 5 bases, leaving 10 bases between the germline ends. The germline CDR1 and CDR2 sequences are MNHNY and SVGAGI (reference sequence). This CDR3 region has 12 residues. The CDR3 loop is CASSQVGETQYF. In nucleotides, the CDR3 is TGTGCCAGCAGCCAGGTCGGGGAGACCCAGTACTTC.

The chain recombines TRBV5-1 with TRBJ1-2; 7 positions match TRBD1. V was clipped by 4 bases and J by 7 bases; unmatched bases: 16. The germline V gene encodes CDR1 SGHRS and CDR2 YFSETQ. This CDR3 is built from 16 residues. Here the CDR3 reads CASSPHPGQVAVGYTF. CDR3 nucleotides: TGCGCCAGCAGCCCACACCCCGGACAGGTTGCGGTTGGCTACACCTTC.

V is TRBV28 and J is TRBJ2-7; 8 nucleotides line up with TRBD2. Per germline, CDR1 MDHEN and CDR2 SYDVKM. V was clipped by 3 bases and J by 0 bases; unmatched bases: 4. CDR3 length: 15 residues. The CDR3 DNA follows: TGTGCCAGCAGTTTTCTAGCGGGTAGCTCCTACGAGCAGTACTTC. Residues: CASSFLAGSSYEQYF.

The chain recombines TRBV7-9 with TRBJ2-1; D perhaps matches TRBD2 (7 bases). Per germline, CDR1 SEHNR and CDR2 FQNEAQ (reference sequence). This CDR3 comprises 16 residues. The ends were cut back, 1 base at V and 7 bases at J, with 17 bases in the middle. CDR3 residues: CASSLVMGAGENEQFF. The CDR3 nucleotides are TGTGCCAGCAGCTTAGTAATGGGGGCGGGAGAGAATGAGCAGTTCTTC.

The chain has TRBV5-4 and TRBJ1-1; 9 bases are shared with TRBD1. The length of the CDR3 is 14 residues. Losses at the gene ends were 4 bases for V and 1 base for J; bases not matched to a gene: 2. Germline values: CDR1 SGHNT, CDR2 YYREEE (reference sequence). The CDR3 region is CASSRQGGNTEAFF. CDR3 sequence (DNA): TGTGCCAGCAGCCGACAGGGGGGGAACACTGAAGCTTTCTTT.

This chain uses TRBV5-1 with TRBJ2-4; 9 positions match TRBD2. Germline V gene sequence: CDR1 SGHRS, CDR2 YFSETQ. Trimming cost V 2 bases and J 4 bases; bases outside gene matches: 4. The CDR3 has 15 amino acids. CDR3 amino acids: CASSLAGGEKNIQYF. The CDR3 nucleotides read TGCGCCAGCAGCTTAGCGGGAGGCGAAAAAAACATTCAGTACTTC.

J is TRBJ1-5 and V is TRBV5-6; TRBD1 aligns across 9 bases. The germline gives CDR1 SGHDT, CDR2 YYEEEE. CDR3 length: 14 amino acids. Trimming removed 4 bases from V and 7 bases from J; junction bases left unmatched: 6. CDR3 region: CASSRGQGLQPQHF. In nucleotides, the CDR3 is TGTGCCAGCAGCCGAGGACAGGGGTTGCAGCCCCAGCATTTT.

The CDR3 coding sequence is TGCGCCACCGCACCTTACCTACGGACAGATACGCAGTATTTT. As protein: CATAPYLRTDTQYF. The chain combines TRBV4-1 with TRBJ2-3; D is unclear. CDR1 and CDR2 from the germline V gene are MGHRA and YSYEKL. The CDR3 loop spans 14 amino acids. Trimming removed 10 bases at V and 3 bases at J, with 17 bases between.

This sequence joins TRBV7-9 and TRBJ1-4; D gene ambiguous. CDR3 length: 12 residues. V gave up 10 bases and J gave up 0 bases, with 6 bases separating them. The germline CDR1 and CDR2 sequences are SEHNR and FQNEAQ (reference sequence). CDR3 protein: CAIRSTNEKLFF. The CDR3 DNA follows: TGTGCCATCCGCTCAACTAATGAAAAACTGTTTTTT.

This chain links TRBV28 with TRBJ2-2; TRBD1 matches 10 bases. In germline, CDR1 is MDHEN, CDR2 SYDVKM. The CDR3 is made up of 16 amino acids. Trimming at V came to 2 bases and at J to 4 bases, leaving 4 bases not matched to a gene. In DNA, the CDR3 is TGTGCCAGCAGTTTAACGGGACAGGGGATCACCGGGGAGCTGTTTTTT. It translates to CASSLTGQGITGELFF.